This record looks at one TCR beta chain sequence and its context. Its target is not known. The data originate from a study of vaccination effects on CD4 cells after COVID-19. The wider study: Participants got two doses of BNT162b2 or mRNA-1273 vaccine.

Study-wide results and caveats: Only a single clone (1 of 255 vaccine-induced clones in healthy vaccinees) cross-reacted with common cold coronaviruses. Vaccine- and infection-induced clones showed marked clonal contraction late following vaccination.

Here immunoSEQ multiplex PCR was the method, and the copy in TCRdb shows in-frame clones only, minus some. The profile shows about 39,000 clones, around 76% of them singletons. CDR1 and CDR2 from the germline V gene are KGHSH and LQKENI. J gave up 8 bases and V 6 bases, and 2 bases lay outside the gene matches. CDR3 length: 13 amino acids. Upon completion of approximately ten days in culture, CD4+ T cells were isolated. This rearrangement joins TRBV18 to TRBJ1-6; 9 bases are a match to TRBD1. This sequence was found in a human donor who received a COVID-19 vaccine. Sequences were derived from CD4+ T cells from PBMCs cultured without peptide, sampled before COVID-19 vaccination. The CDR3 DNA reads as TGTGCCAGCTCCGGACAGGGGCATTCACCCCTCCACTTT. Translating it yields CASSGQGHSPLHF.